This is a list of T cell receptor beta chains from one sample in a study of T cell changes during pregnancy in multiple sclerosis. TCRdb's table, derived via immunoSEQ multiplex PCR, lists solely in-frame clones and lacks some. The sample has some 96,000 clones, around 93% seen once. The sample in question was peripheral blood, obtained after pregnancy. The source is a female donor with multiple sclerosis, enrolled in a pregnancy study. CDR3s include the opening cysteine and the closing phenylalanine or tryptophan. Each record gives: CDR3 length, V gene, J gene, CDR3 protein.

15	TRBV4-3	TRBJ1-1	CASSQDFRVNTEAFF
15	TRBV18	TRBJ1-1	CASSPTGRLDTEAFF
16	TRBV12-5	TRBJ2-3	CASGLSSGGSVDTQYF
14	TRBV18	TRBJ1-4	CASSVTSTNEKLFF
20	TRBV14	TRBJ2-7	CASSQGQGAIGVAGGYEQYF
16	TRBV6-5	TRBJ2-2	CASSYFRLAHTGELFF
15	TRBV6-4	TRBJ2-1	CASSDSTSGYNEQFF
16	TRBV19	TRBJ1-1	CASTPSRGVRNTEAFF
11	TRBV13	TRBJ2-1	CASSSGSEQFF
15	TRBV4-3	TRBJ1-5	CASSQDWQAAQPQHF
17	TRBV7-9	TRBJ2-1	CASSPPLGEGRDNEQFF
16	TRBV28	TRBJ2-6	CASKNMESSGANVLTF
15	TRBV4-1	TRBJ1-2	CASSQDPQDPNGYTF
17	TRBV4-1	TRBJ2-7	CASSQVRQGAVRYEQYF
15	TRBV4-1	TRBJ1-5	CASSQRDRDNQPQHF
13	TRBV6-1	TRBJ2-1	CASSLTGGNEQFF
13	TRBV16	TRBJ2-7	CASRLTGGSEQYF
13	TRBV2	TRBJ1-2	CASSYRIFYGYTF
14	TRBV5-4	TRBJ1-4	CASSQGQGSEKLFF
16	TRBV7-2	TRBJ2-2	CASSLGANLNTGELFF
14	TRBV6-1	TRBJ2-1	CASSDSGRADEQFF
13	TRBV30	TRBJ2-3	CAWSREDTDTQYF
13	TRBV5-1	TRBJ1-2	CASSWTGGEGYTF
14	TRBV11-3	TRBJ2-3	CASSLGQGSDTQYF